What follows describes a single T cell receptor beta chain. This record comes from a study of blood T cell repertoires in COVID-19. Overall study context: The United States, Italy and Spain were the sources of the acute and convalescent COVID-19 samples. Sources were T cells, B-cell-depleted T cells, or PBMCs; the material itself was cDNA or gDNA.

The germline V gene encodes CDR1 SNHLY and CDR2 FYNNEI. The CDR3 totals 17 residues. Trimming removed 6 bases from V and 0 bases from J, with 18 bases in between. Methods used by the authors: Using reference gene primer amplification, nucleated cell counts were estimated. The repertoire was sequenced with immunoSEQ multiplex PCR; TCRdb's copy has only in-frame clones and lacks some. That table supplies the V and J calls and clone size; D and trimming were determined from the DNA. The sample has about 310,000 clones, about nine tenths seen once. The receptor was derived from a man between 50 and 59 years old with active or convalescent COVID-19. This sequence joins TRBV2 and TRBJ1-3; D may be TRBD1 (5 bases). The sample was peripheral blood. DNA for the CDR3: TGTGCCAGCAGGTCGAGGGGCGGGAAAACCTCTGGAAACACCATATATTTT. Translated: CASRSRGGKTSGNTIYF.